The sequence of this TCR beta chain was determined in a study of T cell repertoires in ileal Crohn's disease. About the study: Surgery for a complication: stricturing in approximately 60%, penetrating in roughly 40%.

TCRB immunosequencing input was approximately 450 nanograms of biopsy DNA per sample. Profiling relied on immunoSEQ multiplex PCR, and the TCRdb table lists in-frame clones only, not all of them. This table has about 4,900 clones, 80% to 90% appearing once. The germline V gene has CDR1 MDHEN and CDR2 SYDVKM. V was pared by 6 bases and J by 3 bases, with 18 bases between. This CDR3 spans 16 amino acids. V is TRBV28 and J is TRBJ1-5, with D possibly being TRBD1 (5 bases). The receptor's source is an adult with Crohn's disease. Specimen: ileal tissue. The chain's CDR3 is CASSTSGTGFNQPQHF. The CDR3 nucleotides read TGTGCCAGCAGCACAAGCGGGACGGGATTCAATCAGCCCCAGCATTTT.